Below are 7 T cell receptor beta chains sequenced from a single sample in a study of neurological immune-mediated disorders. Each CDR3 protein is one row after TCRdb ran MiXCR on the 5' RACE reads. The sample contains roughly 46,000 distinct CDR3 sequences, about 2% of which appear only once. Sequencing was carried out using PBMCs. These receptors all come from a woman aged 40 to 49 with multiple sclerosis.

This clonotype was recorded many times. DNA for the CDR3: TGTGCCAGCAGCTTGGGGACAGGGGGCCCCGGGGAGCTGTTTTTT. It codes for CASSLGTGGPGELFF. The genes are TRBV7-6 and TRBJ2-2, with 12 bases matching TRBD1. Germline CDR1 SGHVS, CDR2 FNYEAQ. This CDR3 comprises 15 residues. Losses at the gene ends were 3 bases for V and 6 bases for J; bases not matched to a gene: 2.

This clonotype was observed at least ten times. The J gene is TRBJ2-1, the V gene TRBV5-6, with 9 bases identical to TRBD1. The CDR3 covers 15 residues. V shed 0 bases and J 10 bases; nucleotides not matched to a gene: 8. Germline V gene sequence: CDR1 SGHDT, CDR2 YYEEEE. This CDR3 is CASSLAAGTGSEQFF. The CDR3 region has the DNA TGTGCCAGCAGCTTGGCCGCGGGGACAGGGTCCGAGCAGTTCTTC.

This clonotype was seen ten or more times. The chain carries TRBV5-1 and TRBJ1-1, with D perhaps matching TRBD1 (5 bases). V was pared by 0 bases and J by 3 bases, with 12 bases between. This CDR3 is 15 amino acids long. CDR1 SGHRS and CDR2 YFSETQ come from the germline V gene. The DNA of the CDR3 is TGCGCCAGCAGCTTGGAGCCGGGGCGGGACACTGAAGCTTTCTTT. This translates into CASSLEPGRDTEAFF.

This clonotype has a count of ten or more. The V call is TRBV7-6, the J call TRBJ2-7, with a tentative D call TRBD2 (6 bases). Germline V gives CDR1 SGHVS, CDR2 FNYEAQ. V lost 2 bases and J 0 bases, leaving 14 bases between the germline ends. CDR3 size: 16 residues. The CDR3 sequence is CASSLMEAGSSYEQYF. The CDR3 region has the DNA TGTGCCAGCAGCTTAATGGAGGCGGGGAGCTCCTACGAGCAGTACTTC.

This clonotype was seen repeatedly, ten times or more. The CDR3 region has the DNA TGTGCCAGCAGCTTCGGGCAGGGTAGTCTACCCCTCCACTTT. Protein: CASSFGQGSLPLHF. V and J are TRBV9 and TRBJ1-6, with D possibly being TRBD1 (5 bases). CDR1 and CDR2 from the germline V gene are SGDLS and YYNGEE. V was pared by 4 bases and J by 12 bases, with 17 bases between. The CDR3 is made up of 14 amino acids.

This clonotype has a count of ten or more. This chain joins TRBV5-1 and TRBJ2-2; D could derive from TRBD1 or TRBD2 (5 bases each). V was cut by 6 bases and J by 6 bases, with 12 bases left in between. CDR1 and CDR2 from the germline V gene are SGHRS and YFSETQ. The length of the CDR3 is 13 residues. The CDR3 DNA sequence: TGCGCCAGCACCTGGGACCGGGCCGGGGAGCTGTTTTTT. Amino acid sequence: CASTWDRAGELFF. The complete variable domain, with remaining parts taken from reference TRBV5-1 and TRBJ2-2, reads KAGVTQTPRYLIKTRGQQVTLSCSPISGHRSVSWYQQTPGQGLQFLFEYFSETQRNKGNFPGRFSGRQFSNSRSEMNVSTLELGDSALYLCASTWDRAGELFFGEGSRLTVL.

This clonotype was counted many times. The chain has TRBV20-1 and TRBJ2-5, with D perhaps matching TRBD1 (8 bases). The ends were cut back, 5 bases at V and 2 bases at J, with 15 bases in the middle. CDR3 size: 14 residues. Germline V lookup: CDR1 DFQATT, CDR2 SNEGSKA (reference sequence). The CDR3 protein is CSALKQGGQETQYF. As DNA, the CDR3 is TGCAGTGCTCTTAAACAGGGGGGGCAAGAGACCCAGTACTTC.